The text below deals with one T cell receptor beta chain. Which antigen it targets is not known. Library construction relied on 5' RACE. For each TCR library, approximately 3,700 ng of total RNA was used. For each sample, cDNA was synthesized in eight separate reactions using SMARTScribe reverse transcriptase. Unique molecular identifiers containing a 6-nucleotide sample barcode were introduced through template switching during cDNA synthesis. Two nested PCRs of approximately 16 and 9 cycles amplified the TCRalpha and TCRbeta cDNA, and bead purification followed each PCR. Before amplification, the cDNA was treated with uracil DNA-glycosylase and purified using the QIAquick PCR purification kit. The second PCR was the step at which Illumina TruSeq-compatible adapters and sample-specific barcodes were added. TapeStation and Qubit were used to check library quality and concentration, and 5 to 6.5 ng of each library was pooled. Pooled libraries were sequenced on an Illumina HiSeq2500 single-index Rapid Run with 2 x 100 bp reads and custom sequencing primers. Concerning the study's data processing: MiGEC version 1.2.6 was used for UMI-based consensus assembly, which corrected PCR and sequencing errors. MiXCR version 2.1.1 handled V(D)J alignment, clonotype assembly and CDR3 extraction. Gene usage, clonotype sharing and MAIT/NKT TCR abundance were normalised by analysing the top 1000, 10 000 and 20 000 clonotypes per sample. After downsampling to 27 000 UMIs, diversity was calculated as the inverse Simpson index using the vegan R package. Paired Mann-Whitney U tests were applied to discordant twin pairs, with Benjamini-Hochberg correction for multiple testing. Each CDR3 protein sequence appears as one entry after TCRdb reprocessed the reads, and no DNA is included. The V and J calls and clone size come from TCRdb's table, not from the authors' own analysis. This sample's table has entries for fewer than 400,000 distinct CDR3 sequences. The ten largest clones capture less than 6.5% of the sample.

A roughly 2.4 ml peripheral blood sample was drawn into PAXgene tubes per donor and stored at -80°C. Without any T cell sorting, total RNA was extracted from whole blood using the PAXgene blood miRNA kit on an automated QIAcube. Deep TCRalpha and TCRbeta repertoire profiling with unique molecular barcoding was performed on peripheral blood of monozygotic twin pairs concordant or discordant for inflammatory bowel disease. Smoking habits were recorded for all twin pairs, and each individual was classified as a current, former or never smoker. This sample was included in a study of monozygotic twins with inflammatory bowel disease (dated by TCRdb to the late 2010s). Background for the entire study: A total of approximately 28 monozygotic twin pairs were included in the full study, comprising nine German pairs (four IBD-concordant, five IBD-discordant) and 19 IBD-discordant Danish pairs. Within discordant pairs, disease-associated traits were sought mainly by comparing IBD patients with their genetically identical healthy co-twins. Each individual had, on average, about 151 000 unique TCRalpha sequences and 181 000 unique TCRbeta sequences available for analysis.

Points the paper makes about the study in general: The results gave no support for a single strong signal or clonotype linked to IBD. Compared with healthy twins, IBD patients had fewer clonotypes in common with other individuals, a difference most pronounced in patients showing signs of disease activity. IBD patients had lower TCRbeta repertoire diversity, measured by the inverse Simpson index, than their healthy co-twins. Repertoire similarity did not differ between concordant and discordant twins, which could be due to limited statistical power. The analysis was unable to tell different T cell subtypes apart. Because patients received different immunosuppressive treatments, the repertoires may have picked up extra background noise and variability between individuals.

The sequence was obtained from a human donor with ulcerative colitis or Crohn's disease, or a healthy co-twin of an affected twin (not recorded which). Sample: blood.

The CDR3 sequence is CASSIRTSRDNQPQHF. This chain is built from TRBV19 and TRBJ1-5; TCRdb proposes TRBD1, but this gene call is untestable without DNA. CDR3 length: 16 amino acids, cysteine to phenylalanine. DNA is not on record. The germline V gene (reference sequence) supplies CDR1 LNHDA and CDR2 SQIVND.